This T cell receptor (beta chain) is drawn from a study of blood T cells in healthy people across ages. The study's findings and limits: With age, beta diversity per million T cells declined roughly linearly, significantly by 40. Higher diversity and more naive CD4+ cells were features of long-lived donors, compared to aged donors. Calculation of diversity from one million T cells yielded estimates considered to be underestimates.

Worth noting for this clonotype: The antigen is undetermined.

Germline V gives CDR1 DFQATT, CDR2 SNEGSKA (reference sequence). The CDR3 has 12 amino acids. PCR was performed a second time for about 7 to 12 cycles using a sample-barcoded 5' primer and a J-beta primer mix. TCRdb passed the 5' RACE reads through MiXCR, listing each CDR3 protein once. The repertoire holds some 1,800,000 distinct CDR3 sequences, with more than 35% as singletons. The sequence derives from a human donor in good health. The chain carries TRBV20-1 and TRBJ2-5, with a possible D match to TRBD1 (5 bases). Matching the DNA end better, TRBJ2-7 makes the J call doubtful. Sample: blood. The CDR3, as DNA: TGCAGTGCTAGTAAGGGGTCGGGCGAGCAGTACTTC. Translation gives CSASKGSGEQYF.